The rows below give T cell receptor beta chains drawn from one sample of a study of T cells in Graves' hyperthyroidism and ophthalmopathy. One entry per CDR3 protein, called by TCRdb with MiXCR from the multiplex PCR reads. Among 650,000 to 700,000 distinct CDR3 sequences listed, 15% to 20% were seen once. Sequenced sample: blood. These receptors all stem from a man aged 45-65 years with Graves' hyperthyroidism. Both conserved end residues are trimmed from each CDR3.

J | V | CDR3
TRBJ2-7 | TRBV7-2 | ASSSFGAYEQY
TRBJ2-4 | TRBV10-3 | AISEPRLARDIQY
TRBJ1-5 | TRBV4-1 | ASSQHPEDNQPQH
TRBJ1-2 | TRBV2 | ASRGLGTGGFGYT
TRBJ2-3 | TRBV30 | AWSVNMGGGTDTQY
TRBJ1-2 | TRBV28 | ASSLGLAIYGYT
TRBJ2-3 | TRBV19 | ASSATSRVSTDTQY
TRBJ2-5 | TRBV6-1 | ASSRGQAQETQY
TRBJ1-1 | TRBV2 | ASSESPTGTEAF
TRBJ1-3 | TRBV18 | ASSPDHQVGNTIY
TRBJ2-3 | TRBV5-1 | ASSFSSGRTDTQY
TRBJ2-5 | TRBV14 | ASSQGRTEQETQY
TRBJ2-3 | TRBV12-3/TRBV12-4 | ASSPLGGGSPDTQY
TRBJ2-1 | TRBV19 | ASSGRLAGGHNEQF
TRBJ2-7 | TRBV7-2 | ASRGQGHEQY
TRBJ2-3 | TRBV20-1 | SARDDRRTDTQY
TRBJ1-6 | TRBV20-1 | SVSGFPPLH
TRBJ1-1 | TRBV6-7 | ASTRGTGHTEAF
TRBJ1-5 | TRBV6-5 | ASSYYGGQPQH
TRBJ2-2 | TRBV9 | ASSVDQNTGELF
TRBJ2-1 | TRBV7-9 | ASSYTVSGLARGHEQF
TRBJ1-2 | TRBV29-1 | SVDSSTGKMRGYT
TRBJ2-3 | TRBV7-9 | ASSLIAGEGTDTQY
TRBJ2-1 | TRBV7-3 | ASRTSGSEQF
TRBJ2-3 | TRBV7-9 | ASRPGTSALSTQY
TRBJ2-5 | TRBV9 | ASSVGTRETQY
TRBJ2-1 | TRBV7-3 | ASSGGVEQF
TRBJ2-5 | TRBV10-3 | AISESIAGGRGETQY
TRBJ2-7 | TRBV6-5 | ASSYLATYEQY
TRBJ1-4 | TRBV29-1 | SVGVRDRGNEKLF
TRBJ2-5 | TRBV20-1 | SAGRVAGGETQY
TRBJ1-1 | TRBV28 | ASSSTDPSNTEAF
TRBJ1-1 | TRBV11-2 | ASSLEAIRSTEAF